Below are 14 T cell receptor beta chains sequenced from a single sample in a study of cytomegalovirus exposure and HLA in healthy donors (dated by TCRdb to about 2017). Libraries were prepared through the immunoSEQ multiplex PCR assay. For the multiplex PCR, a mixture combining 60 forward primers for TCR Vbeta segments and 13 reverse primers for TCR Jbeta segments was used. TCRdb obtained this table from immuneACCESS and retained in-frame rearrangements with V and J assigned. These tables miss some clones; where compared with another copy, unresolved V genes account for less than half of the shortfall, and the remainder is unexplained. Counted in this sample were under 300,000 clones; about 81% of them appeared once. The top ten clonotypes cover about 7.5% of the sample. Specimen: PBMCs. These receptors were obtained from a woman in her sixties or seventies in good health and CMV-seropositive.

The chain combines TRBV9 with TRBJ2-7, with a weak D call TRBD1 (6 bases). V lost 3 bases and J lost 6, with 10 bases in between. The CDR3 contains 12 residues. CDR1 and CDR2 from the germline V gene are SGDLS and YYNGEE. CDR3 DNA sequence: TGTGCCAGCAGCGCCTCAGGGGTCGAGCAGTACTTC. Its translation is CASSASGVEQYF.

The rearrangement uses TRBV19 and TRBJ2-5; D is perhaps TRBD2 (5 bases). The V and J ends lost 5 bases and 5 bases respectively, with 15 bases between them. The CDR3 consists of 14 residues. Germline V gives CDR1 LNHDA, CDR2 SQIVND (reference sequence). CDR3 protein: CASSFRGSRETQYF. The CDR3 DNA is TGTGCCAGTAGTTTCCGAGGGTCGAGGGAGACCCAGTACTTC.

V and J are TRBV5-4 and TRBJ2-1, with D hard to call. The CDR3 has 15 amino acids. V gave up 1 base and J gave up 0 bases, with 8 bases separating them. Germline V gene sequence: CDR1 SGHNT, CDR2 YYREEE (reference sequence). The CDR3 sequence: CASSLPERSYNEQFF. The CDR3 DNA sequence: TGTGCCAGCAGCTTGCCAGAACGCTCCTACAATGAGCAGTTCTTC.

This chain links TRBV9 with TRBJ2-7; tentatively, D is TRBD2 (6 bases). V lost 3 bases and J lost 0, with 13 bases in between. Germline CDR1 is SGDLS and CDR2 is YYNGEE. The CDR3 contains 15 residues. The CDR3 region is CASSEGGASSYEQYF. The DNA for the CDR3 is TGTGCCAGCAGCGAGGGCGGGGCTAGCTCCTACGAGCAGTACTTC.

The genes are TRBV6-6 and TRBJ1-5; no reliable D call. CDR3 length equals 15 residues. Trimming removed 0 bases from V and 1 base from J, with 7 bases in between. The V gene's germline CDR1 is MNHNY and CDR2 SVGAGI (reference sequence). CDR3 nucleotide sequence: TGTGCCAGCAGTTACTCTTCGGGGAGCAATCAGCCCCAGCATTTT. Translation: CASSYSSGSNQPQHF.

This chain links TRBV18 with TRBJ2-5; 7 bases map to TRBD1. Trimming at V came to 3 bases and at J to 3 bases, leaving 4 bases not matched to a gene. The CDR3 is made up of 14 amino acids. From germline, CDR1 is KGHSH and CDR2 LQKENI. The CDR3 sequence is CASSPRTGEETQYF. The CDR3 coding sequence is TGTGCCAGCTCACCGAGGACAGGAGAAGAGACCCAGTACTTC.

CDR3 in DNA: TGTGCCAGTAGTCAGTCGGGGGACAGGGCGCCCTACAATGAGCAGTTCTTC. It yields the protein CASSQSGDRAPYNEQFF. The chain employs TRBV19 and TRBJ2-1, with 9 bases lining up with TRBD1. CDR3 length: 17 amino acids. The V and J ends lost 5 bases and 2 bases, in that order; junction bases with no gene match: 10. Germline CDR1 and CDR2: LNHDA and SQIVND (reference sequence).

V is TRBV5-1 and J is TRBJ2-1, with TRBD2 matching 7 bases. Trimming cost V 0 bases and J 4 bases; bases outside gene matches: 7. Germline CDR1 and CDR2: SGHRS and YFSETQ. This CDR3 is 16 amino acids long. DNA for the CDR3: TGCGCCAGCAGCTTGGCTACTAGCGAAGGGTACAATGAGCAGTTCTTC. Its protein is CASSLATSEGYNEQFF.

The chain combines TRBV27 with TRBJ1-1; D not resolved. Trimming stripped 3 bases from V and 1 base from J, with 9 bases between. Germline assignment: CDR1 MNHEY and CDR2 SMNVEV (reference sequence). This CDR3 spans 14 amino acids. CDR3 protein: CASSFNYRNTEAFF. CDR3 in DNA: TGTGCCAGCAGTTTCAATTACAGGAACACTGAAGCTTTCTTT.

This clone was seen only a few times. The V gene is TRBV2, the J gene TRBJ1-2; D perhaps matches TRBD1 (6 bases). Germline lookup yields CDR1 SNHLY and CDR2 FYNNEI. Deletions cut 6 bases from V and 5 bases from J, with 19 bases between. The CDR3 runs 15 residues. The CDR3 nucleotides are TGTGCCAGCAGGGGGGCCCTCCCGGCGCCATATGGCTACACCTTC. It is translated as CASRGALPAPYGYTF.

This clone was found a few times. This chain links TRBV11-2 with TRBJ2-7; 7 bases align to TRBD1. Germline trimming cut 1 base from V and 2 bases from J; bases unmatched to any gene: 11. CDR3 length: 17 residues. In germline, CDR1 is SGHAT, CDR2 FQNNGV. The CDR3 DNA reads as TGTGCCAGCAGCTTAGGGGGCCTAGGGACAGTGGCCTACGAGCAGTACTTC. This encodes CASSLGGLGTVAYEQYF.

The rearrangement links TRBV6-6 to TRBJ1-4; 8 bases are a match to TRBD1. The CDR3 is made up of 14 amino acids. CDR1 and CDR2 from the germline V gene are MNHNY and SVGAGI (reference sequence). Trimming at V came to 6 bases and at J to 8 bases, leaving 8 bases not matched to a gene. For the CDR3, the DNA is TGTGCCAGCAGACGGACAGGGCTTAGCGAAAAACTGTTTTTT. Residues: CASRRTGLSEKLFF.

The V and J genes are TRBV19 and TRBJ1-2, with 7 bases aligning to TRBD1. Germline CDR1 is LNHDA and CDR2 is SQIVND (reference sequence). V shed 7 bases, J shed 7 bases, and the junction held 18 bases outside the gene matches. The CDR3 loop spans 16 amino acids. CDR3 nucleotides: TGTGCCAGTAACCCCCGAGGGCAGGGGGTTCGAGGTGGCTACACCTTC. This encodes CASNPRGQGVRGGYTF. Full variable domain (rest looked up from reference TRBV19 and TRBJ1-2): DGGITQSPKYLFRKEGQNVTLSCEQNLNHDAMYWYRQDPGQGLRLIYYSQIVNDFQKGDIAEGYSVSREKKESFPLTVTSAQKNPTAFYLCASNPRGQGVRGGYTFGSGTRLTVV.

The V call is TRBV2, the J call TRBJ1-5; the match to TRBD1 covers 10 bases. With V trimmed by 4 bases and J by 2 bases, 5 bases remained unmatched. Germline lookup yields CDR1 SNHLY and CDR2 FYNNEI. CDR3 size: 16 residues. In DNA form, the CDR3 reads TGTGCCAGCAGTGCGAGGACAGGGGGAGGCAATCAGCCCCAGCATTTT. It is translated as CASSARTGGGNQPQHF.